Listed here are 13 T cell receptor beta chains from one sample, sequenced in a study of T cells in women clearing cervical HPV infection. The repertoire was sequenced with immunoSEQ multiplex PCR; TCRdb's copy has only in-frame clones and lacks some. This sample's table has 15,000 to 20,000 clones. Sequenced: blood buffy coat. These receptors were collected from a woman aged 18-70 years with a cervical HPV16 infection that either progressed to CIN3+ or cleared (not recorded which).

As concerns this clone: The CDR3 is cut off 3 residues early in the read; its end comes from the germline J gene. V is TRBV13 and J is TRBJ2-5, with 8 positions matching TRBD2. The CDR3 loop spans 14 amino acids. V was clipped by 7 bases and J by 2 bases; unmatched bases: 6. CDR1 and CDR2 (germline): PRHDT, FYEKMQ (reference sequence). CDR3 region: CASKFRLAQETQYF. The sequenced part of the CDR3 DNA is TGTGCCAGCAAATTCCGACTAGCGCAAGAGACC.

Turning to this clone: The read gets to within 3 residues of the CDR3 end, and the germline J gene fills in the rest. The chain links TRBV4-2 to TRBJ2-3; 7 bases map to TRBD2. CDR3 length equals 15 residues. V gave up 1 base and J gave up 4 bases; unmatched junction bases: 5. Germline V gives CDR1 LGHNA, CDR2 YNFKEQ. CDR3 DNA (partial): TGTGCCAGCAGCCAAGGACTAGCAGAGGCAGATACG. Protein sequence: CASSQGLAEADT. In full, the CDR3 is CASSQGLAEADTQYF.

With respect to this clone: The CDR3 end lies 3 residues beyond the end of the read and is filled in from the germline J gene. The chain has TRBV13 and TRBJ2-5; 8 bases agree with TRBD2. In germline, CDR1 is PRHDT, CDR2 FYEKMQ (reference sequence). V shed 9 bases, J shed 4 bases, and the junction held 10 bases outside the gene matches. This CDR3 is 14 amino acids long. The chain's CDR3 is CASRNRLAGETQYF. The covered CDR3 bases are TGTGCCAGTCGAAACAGGCTAGCGGGAGAGACC.

On this clone itself: The read stops 3 residues short of the end of the CDR3; the missing end is completed from the germline J gene. The chain carries TRBV2 and TRBJ2-1; 8 bases line up with TRBD2. The length of the CDR3 is 17 residues. J lost 3 bases, V lost 5 bases, and 12 bases had no gene match. Germline loops: CDR1 SNHLY, CDR2 FYNNEI. The CDR3 bases that were read are TGTGCCAGCAGTACGATGGGGGCGGGGGGCGTCTACAATGAG. Translating gives CASSTMGAGGVYNE. The CDR3 in full is CASSTMGAGGVYNEQFF.

Of note for this clone: The read gets to within 3 residues of the CDR3 end, and the germline J gene fills in the rest. This chain links TRBV18 with TRBJ2-1; 11 bases agree with TRBD2. Germline V gene data show CDR1 as KGHSH and CDR2 as LQKENI. Trimming at V came to 4 bases and at J to 4 bases, leaving 12 bases not matched to a gene. The CDR3 contains 18 residues. CDR3 sequence: CASSRKPLAGAVYNEQFF. The sequenced CDR3 bases are TGTGCCAGCTCACGGAAACCACTAGCGGGGGCAGTGTACAATGAG.

Notes on this clone: The missing CDR3 end, 3 residues past where the read stops, is filled in from the germline J gene. This chain joins TRBV19 and TRBJ2-3, with a possible D match to TRBD2 (5 bases). This CDR3 region has 15 residues. The V gene's germline CDR1 is LNHDA and CDR2 SQIVND (reference sequence). The CDR3 loop reads CASTSGQAGNQPQYF. CDR3 DNA (partial): TGTGCCAGTACATCCGGGCAGGCGGGCAATCAGCCG.

The CDR3 DNA, read in part, is TGCGCCAGCAGTGAGTCGTTTGAGGGGTATAGCAATCAGCCC. It specifies CASSESFEGYSNQP. The full CDR3 protein is CASSESFEGYSNQPQHF. V is TRBV10-2 and J is TRBJ1-5, with a tentative D call TRBD1 (5 bases). Coverage ceases 3 residues before the CDR3 finishes, and the germline J gene fills in the end. The CDR3 contains 17 residues. Germline CDR1 is WSHSY and CDR2 is SAAADI. With 0 bases removed from V and 0 bases from J, the gap between germline ends came to 12 bases.

With regard to this clone: The read is 3 residues too short to cover the CDR3 end, so that end is filled in from the germline J gene. The chain has TRBV5-5 and TRBJ1-1; D remains ambiguous. The V and J ends lost 2 bases and 6 bases respectively, with 11 bases between them. Germline CDR1 SGHKS, CDR2 YYEKEE (reference sequence). The CDR3 is 13 amino acids. The part of the CDR3 DNA that was read is TGTGCCAGCAGCTTATTTCACGGGGCTGAA. Translated: CASSLFHGAE. The CDR3 in its entirety is CASSLFHGAEAFF.

A note on this clone: The sequenced fragment ends 3 residues before the CDR3 boundary, so the rest is inferred from the germline J gene. The chain has TRBV7-3 and TRBJ2-3; TRBD2 aligns across 10 bases. The germline V gene encodes CDR1 SGHTA and CDR2 FQGTGA. Losses at the gene ends were 5 bases for V and 1 base for J; bases not matched to a gene: 3. This CDR3 is 15 amino acids long. The covered CDR3 bases are TGTGCCAGCAGCCCCGGGACTAGCGGCACAGATACG. Encoded protein: CASSPGTSGTDT. From start to end, the CDR3 is CASSPGTSGTDTQYF.

On this clone itself: A junction end diverges from the germline sequence, so it may reflect a read error. The missing CDR3 end, 3 residues past where the read stops, is filled in from the germline J gene. The sample carries other DNA sequences with the same CDR3. This chain connects TRBV7-2 to TRBJ1-3, with 7 bases lining up with TRBD1. Looked up from germline, CDR1 is SGHTA and CDR2 is FQGNSA. The CDR3 has 13 residues. Incomplete CDR3 DNA: TGTGCCAGCAGCCAGGGGGGCGGAAACACA. Encoded protein: CASSQGGGNT. The full CDR3 protein reads CASSQGGGNTIYF.

In regard to this clone: The sequence runs out 3 residues before the end of the CDR3; the remainder is reconstructed from the germline J gene. The V call is TRBV7-6, the J call TRBJ2-5, with 7 positions matching TRBD2. The CDR3 runs to 13 residues. The junction had 3 bases not matched to a gene; V was cut back by 3 bases and J by 5 bases. Per the germline V gene, CDR1 is SGHVS and CDR2 is FNYEAQ. This CDR3 is CASSFRGGETQYF. Incomplete CDR3 DNA: TGTGCCAGCAGCTTCCGGGGAGGGGAGACC.

CDR3 residues: CASSFPDRFDEKLFF. The sequenced CDR3 bases are TGTGCCAGCAGTTTCCCGGACAGGTTCGATGAAAAA. This rearrangement joins TRBV28 to TRBJ1-4, with 7 bases aligning to TRBD1. With the read ending 3 residues before the CDR3 end, the germline J gene is used to fill in that end. CDR3 length: 15 amino acids. The V segment lost 3 bases and the J segment 6 bases; nucleotides outside the gene matches: 7. The germline gives CDR1 MDHEN, CDR2 SYDVKM.

A remark on this clone: The read ends 3 residues shy of where the CDR3 ends; the end is completed using the germline J gene. The chain is built from TRBV20-1 and TRBJ1-5, with unresolved D. The CDR3 is 12 amino acids. V lost 5 bases and J lost 4, with 9 bases in between. Germline V gives CDR1 DFQATT, CDR2 SNEGSKA (reference sequence). The CDR3 DNA, read in part, is TGCAGTGCTCTGCGTCCAAATCAGCCC. Translation: CSALRPNQP. The whole CDR3 protein reads CSALRPNQPQHF.